Listed below are T cell receptor beta chains from one sample, sequenced in a study of blood T cell repertoires in COVID-19. Generated by immunoSEQ multiplex PCR, the TCRdb table keeps only in-frame clones and is missing some. This sample has 380,000 or so clones; 88% occur once, and the top ten carry approximately 1%. Sample: PBMCs or T cells enriched from blood (not recorded which). Receptors were obtained from a woman younger than 45 with acute COVID-19. The CDR3 runs from the conserved cysteine through the conserved F or W. Each record gives: J gene, V gene, CDR3 protein.

TRBJ2-1 TRBV7-7 CASSAGGSGGGGEQFF
TRBJ2-7 TRBV9 CASSRTVPNEQYF
TRBJ1-3 TRBV25-1 CASSEPGAAGNTIYF
TRBJ2-3 TRBV11-2 CASSLRSGGADTQYF
TRBJ1-2 TRBV4-1 CASSQDPGSTGHYGYTF
TRBJ1-4 TRBV2 CASSDPDEKLFF
TRBJ2-1 TRBV21-1 CASSLRGQNEQFF
TRBJ2-5 TRBV5-1 CASSLLTSGGKTQYF
TRBJ1-3 TRBV7-2 CASSLDRGNTIYF
TRBJ2-7 TRBV19 CASSPGQGTSEQYF
TRBJ2-7 TRBV5-5 CASSDGKRAGGSYEQYF
TRBJ2-2 TRBV7-3 CASSLLRGQRGGVGELFF